Shown below are 32 T cell receptor beta chains from a single sample sequenced in a study of post-analysis software for immune sequencing data. Presence of unique molecular identifiers characterized the TCR beta cDNA libraries. TCRdb passed the PCR reads through MiXCR, listing each CDR3 protein once. Altogether a few hundred thousand distinct CDR3 sequences are present, approximately 46% being singletons, with the ten largest covering about 12%. Study outcomes and limitations: Four or five TRBV segments were more frequent in patients than controls; TRBV5-6, TRBV5-1 and TRBV20-1 belonged to this group.

These receptors' targets are unknown. The sequenced sample consisted of blood. The receptor source for this set is a girl under 18 with multiple sclerosis.

The chain is built from TRBV3-1 and TRBJ1-2; TRBD1 might be the D (5 bases). There are 13 residues in the CDR3. Trimming pared 1 base from V and 5 bases from J, leaving 8 bases between. Germline V gene lookup returns CDR1 LGHDT and CDR2 YNNKEL (reference sequence). The CDR3 spells CASSQAGHYGYTF. The CDR3 nucleotides read TGTGCCAGCAGCCAAGCAGGACATTATGGCTACACCTTC.

J is TRBJ2-1 and V is TRBV7-8; D gene ambiguous. V was cut by 0 bases and J by 4 bases, with 16 bases left in between. This CDR3 is built from 17 residues. Germline values: CDR1 SGHVS, CDR2 FQNEAQ. CDR3 amino acids: CASSLARTLLPYNEQFF. DNA of the CDR3: TGTGCCAGCAGCTTAGCCAGGACCCTCCTTCCGTACAATGAGCAGTTCTTC.

This clonotype was observed a handful of times. V gene TRBV5-1 combines with J gene TRBJ2-1, with 10 bases identical to TRBD2. The V segment lost 7 bases and the J segment 7 bases; nucleotides outside the gene matches: 11. Germline-derived CDR1 and CDR2 are SGHRS and YFSETQ. The CDR3 runs to 15 residues. The CDR3 DNA follows: TGCGCCAGCGGCCCTAGCGGGAGTATGCAGAATGAGCAGTTCTTC. Translated: CASGPSGSMQNEQFF.

Comment on this clonotype: One base away lies a much larger clone, so this may be a sequencing read error. The rearrangement joins TRBV28 to TRBJ1-4, with D unresolved. This CDR3 is 12 amino acids long. The germline V gene has CDR1 MDHEN and CDR2 SYDVKM. The CDR3 region has the DNA TGTGTCAGCAGTCCCAAATGGGAAAAACTGTTTTTT. Translated, it gives CVSSPKWEKLFF.

The chain has TRBV29-1 and TRBJ1-1; D unclear. The CDR3 sequence is 10 residues long. Deletions cut 3 bases from V and 4 bases from J, with 3 bases between. Germline V gene sequence: CDR1 SQVTM, CDR2 ANQGSEA. The CDR3 loop reads CSVESTEAFF. CDR3 nucleotide sequence: TGCAGCGTTGAGTCCACTGAAGCTTTCTTT.

The chain combines TRBV10-3 with TRBJ2-6; 7 positions match TRBD2. The CDR3 consists of 16 residues. Trimming took 1 base from V and 0 from J; bases not matched to a gene: 0. Germline V gene data show CDR1 as ENHRY and CDR2 as SYGVKD. The CDR3 protein is CAISEWGGSGANVLTF. CDR3 in DNA: TGTGCCATCAGTGAGTGGGGGGGCTCTGGGGCCAACGTCCTGACTTTC.

This sequence joins TRBV7-9 and TRBJ2-3; D remains ambiguous. The length of the CDR3 is 14 residues. Per the germline V gene, CDR1 is SEHNR and CDR2 is FQNEAQ (reference sequence). V lost 2 bases and J 4 bases, leaving 10 bases between the germline ends. The CDR3 here is CASSLSKQADTQYF. The DNA of the CDR3 is TGTGCCAGCAGCTTAAGTAAGCAGGCAGATACGCAGTATTTT.

The J gene is TRBJ2-5, the V gene TRBV29-1; no reliable D call. V gave up 7 bases and J gave up 2 bases, with 8 bases separating them. CDR3 length equals 11 residues. Germline values: CDR1 SQVTM, CDR2 ANQGSEA. CDR3 in amino acids: CSAQPQETQYF. CDR3 bases: TGCAGCGCCCAGCCTCAAGAGACCCAGTACTTC.

This clonotype turned up a few times. This chain connects TRBV29-1 to TRBJ2-6; D possibly corresponds to TRBD1 (6 bases). Trimming removed 4 bases from V and 0 bases from J, with 13 bases in between. The CDR3 has 16 residues. The V gene's germline CDR1 is SQVTM and CDR2 ANQGSEA. As DNA, the CDR3 is TGCAGCGTTGGGTACGACAGGAGCTCTGGGGCCAACGTCCTGACTTTC. This encodes CSVGYDRSSGANVLTF.

J is TRBJ1-5 and V is TRBV7-9, with 7 positions matching TRBD1. Germline assignment: CDR1 SEHNR and CDR2 FQNEAQ (reference sequence). The CDR3 runs 14 residues. Trimming cost V 7 bases and J 1 base; bases outside gene matches: 4. In DNA form, the CDR3 reads TGTGCCAGCACCCCGACAGGGAGCAATCAGCCCCAGCATTTT. It translates to CASTPTGSNQPQHF.

V and J are TRBV4-3 and TRBJ2-1; no clear D. Between the trimmed V and J ends, which lost 3 bases and 8 bases, there was a span of 11 bases. The CDR3 length is 13 residues. Germline values: CDR1 LGHNA, CDR2 YSLEER. The CDR3 DNA reads as TGCGCCAGCAGCCAGGCGGTTTTCGATGAGCAGTTCTTC. It specifies CASSQAVFDEQFF.

The DNA of the CDR3 is TGTGCCAGCAGCTCCATCGGGCCTGAAGCTTTCTTT. Translating gives CASSSIGPEAFF. This sequence joins TRBV7-9 and TRBJ1-1; unclear D gene. The CDR3 has 12 amino acids. V lost 4 bases to trimming and J lost 6 bases, with 9 bases between them. Per the germline V gene, CDR1 is SEHNR and CDR2 is FQNEAQ (reference sequence).

J is TRBJ2-1 and V is TRBV3-1, with TRBD2 identical over 8 bases. V was pared by 2 bases and J by 2 bases, with 8 bases of the junction left unmatched. In germline, CDR1 is LGHDT, CDR2 YNNKEL (reference sequence). The CDR3 length is 17 residues. CDR3 amino acids: CASSQPASGLAYNEQFF. The CDR3 DNA sequence: TGTGCCAGCAGCCAACCTGCTAGCGGGCTAGCCTACAATGAGCAGTTCTTC.

This clonotype appeared a few times. V and J are TRBV6-6 and TRBJ2-5; 16 bases agree with TRBD2. The CDR3 loop spans 14 amino acids. V shed 8 bases and J 5 bases; nucleotides not matched to a gene: 2. The germline V gene has CDR1 MNHNY and CDR2 SVGAGI (reference sequence). The CDR3 region has the DNA TGTGCCAGCGGGACTAGCGGGAGGGCTGAGACCCAGTACTTC. This translates into CASGTSGRAETQYF.

V is TRBV28 and J is TRBJ1-5; weak D call: TRBD1 (5 bases). The V gene's germline CDR1 is MDHEN and CDR2 SYDVKM. CDR3 length: 15 residues. The V end lost 5 bases, the J end lost 0 bases, and 11 bases lay between the germline ends. The CDR3 nucleotides are TGTGCCAGCAGTAGGGGACGTTATAGCAATCAGCCCCAGCATTTT. This gives the protein CASSRGRYSNQPQHF.

The rearrangement links TRBV2 to TRBJ2-1, with D possibly matching TRBD2 (5 bases). CDR3 length: 12 residues. Germline CDR1 is SNHLY and CDR2 is FYNNEI. Trimming took off 6 bases at V and 7 bases at J, with 10 bases between the two ends. CDR3 loop: CASSPDSNEQFF. The CDR3, as DNA: TGTGCCAGCAGCCCGGACTCAAATGAGCAGTTCTTC.

V and J are TRBV27 and TRBJ1-1; D not resolved. This CDR3 is 14 amino acids long. Trimming left V 7 bases short and J 4 bases short, with 16 bases between. Germline lookup yields CDR1 MNHEY and CDR2 SMNVEV (reference sequence). CDR3 sequence reads: CASILRGSSTEAFF. CDR3 coding DNA: TGTGCCAGCATCCTACGGGGTTCTAGCACTGAAGCTTTCTTT.

CDR3 in amino acids: CSVPGTSGLSTDTQYF. The CDR3 DNA sequence: TGCAGCGTTCCCGGGACTAGCGGGCTAAGCACAGATACGCAGTATTTT. The chain uses TRBV29-1 and TRBJ2-3; 12 bases match TRBD2. V dropped 5 bases and J dropped 0; count of bases not matched to a gene: 6. Germline assignment: CDR1 SQVTM and CDR2 ANQGSEA. This CDR3 comprises 16 residues.

This clonotype was found a few times. The chain is built from TRBV28 and TRBJ1-1; no clear D. V was clipped by 6 bases and J by 3 bases, with 8 bases between them. The CDR3 consists of 12 residues. From germline, CDR1 is MDHEN and CDR2 SYDVKM. CDR3 in DNA: TGTGCCAGCAGCCTGCGGTACACTGAAGCTTTCTTT. Translation: CASSLRYTEAFF.

The gene calls are TRBV3-1 and TRBJ1-2; the D gene is possibly TRBD1 (5 bases). Trimming stripped 1 base from V and 3 bases from J, with 15 bases between. The CDR3 consists of 16 residues. Germline V gene lookup returns CDR1 LGHDT and CDR2 YNNKEL (reference sequence). In nucleotides, the CDR3 is TGTGCCAGCAGCCAAGGAGGCTCCGGGACGTACTATGGCTACACCTTC. Residues: CASSQGGSGTYYGYTF.

The chain combines TRBV20-1 with TRBJ1-2; possibly TRBD1 for D (5 bases). Between the trimmed V and J ends, which lost 3 bases and 6 bases, there was a span of 17 bases. Germline loops: CDR1 DFQATT, CDR2 SNEGSKA (reference sequence). The CDR3 is made up of 14 amino acids. In DNA form, the CDR3 reads TGCAGTGCTAGGGTAGGACACGCGGTTGATGGCTACACCTTC. Translated, it gives CSARVGHAVDGYTF.

The gene calls are TRBV6-5 and TRBJ1-5; 8 nucleotides line up with TRBD1. Unmatched junction bases numbered 5, after V lost 2 bases and J lost 5 bases. Germline V gene lookup returns CDR1 MNHEY and CDR2 SVGAGI. The CDR3 contains 15 residues. The CDR3 loop is CASSYRTGFDQPQHF. DNA of the CDR3: TGTGCCAGCAGTTACCGGACAGGGTTTGATCAGCCCCAGCATTTT.

V and J are TRBV10-3 and TRBJ2-1; 10 nucleotides agree with TRBD2. The germline gives CDR1 ENHRY, CDR2 SYGVKD. After removal of 3 bases from V and 9 bases from J, the junction contained 5 bases not matched to a gene. The CDR3 consists of 14 residues. The CDR3 nucleotides read TGTGCCATCAGTGACTCTAGCGGGGGTGCTGAGCAGTTCTTC. It codes for CAISDSSGGAEQFF.

This chain uses TRBV7-9 with TRBJ2-6, with D hard to call. V lost 3 bases and J 0 bases, leaving 12 bases between the germline ends. There are 17 residues in the CDR3. In germline, CDR1 is SEHNR, CDR2 FQNEAQ (reference sequence). The CDR3 coding sequence is TGTGCCAGCAGCTTGGAGTCCTCCTACTCTGGGGCCAACGTCCTGACTTTC. Its protein is CASSLESSYSGANVLTF. Full variable domain (outside the CDR3, taken from reference TRBV7-9 and TRBJ2-6): DTGVSQNPRHKITKRGQNVTFRCDPISEHNRLYWYRQTLGQGPEFLTYFQNEAQLEKSRLLSDRFSAERPKGSFSTLEIQRTEQGDSAMYLCASSLESSYSGANVLTFGAGSRLTVL.

This chain uses TRBV5-1 with TRBJ2-7; 16 bases line up with TRBD2. The CDR3 spans 15 residues. V was pared by 3 bases and J by 6 bases, with 3 bases of the junction left unmatched. The germline V gene has CDR1 SGHRS and CDR2 YFSETQ. CDR3 loop: CASSSGLAGGGEQYF. DNA of the CDR3: TGCGCCAGCAGCTCGGGACTAGCGGGAGGGGGCGAGCAGTACTTC.

The V call is TRBV7-3, the J call TRBJ2-1; 7 nucleotides align to TRBD2. The CDR3 has 15 residues. CDR1 SGHTA and CDR2 FQGTGA come from the germline V gene. The J segment lost 3 bases and the V segment lost 1 base, leaving 3 bases of the junction unmatched. CDR3 in amino acids: CASSLRPSGYNEQFF. Here the CDR3 DNA reads TGTGCCAGCAGCTTAAGACCTAGCGGCTACAATGAGCAGTTCTTC.

The chain is built from TRBV5-1 and TRBJ2-5; D remains ambiguous. The V gene's germline CDR1 is SGHRS and CDR2 YFSETQ. The CDR3 is made up of 16 amino acids. V was clipped by 4 bases and J by 4 bases, with 20 bases between them. The CDR3 here is CASSPGPGRYRETQYF. DNA for the CDR3: TGCGCCAGCAGCCCCGGACCCGGTCGCTACAGAGAGACCCAGTACTTC.

The J gene is TRBJ2-7, the V gene TRBV20-1; no reliable D call. CDR3 length equals 12 residues. The germline CDR1 and CDR2 sequences are DFQATT and SNEGSKA (reference sequence). The V end was cut by 4 bases, the J end by 1 base, with 8 bases between. CDR3 in DNA: TGCAGTGCTACGCAGACTTCCTACGAGCAGTACTTC. It codes for CSATQTSYEQYF.

J is TRBJ2-7 and V is TRBV29-1; weak D call: TRBD2 (5 bases). With 0 bases removed from V and 0 bases from J, the gap between germline ends came to 12 bases. CDR3 size: 15 residues. Germline assignment: CDR1 SQVTM and CDR2 ANQGSEA. CDR3 loop: CSVEEVGGSSYEQYF. CDR3 nucleotides: TGCAGCGTTGAAGAGGTGGGTGGGAGCTCCTACGAGCAGTACTTC.

The V call is TRBV20-1, the J call TRBJ2-3; 7 positions match TRBD2. Germline V lookup: CDR1 DFQATT, CDR2 SNEGSKA (reference sequence). The trim removed 7 bases at V and 2 bases at J, leaving 3 bases unmatched. The CDR3 covers 12 residues. The CDR3 reads CSEAGDTDTQYF. CDR3 nucleotides: TGCAGTGAGGCGGGAGACACAGATACGCAGTATTTT.

This clonotype showed up just a few times. The V call is TRBV10-3, the J call TRBJ2-5; 7 bases are a match to TRBD1. The germline V gene has CDR1 ENHRY and CDR2 SYGVKD. After removal of 4 bases from V and 1 base from J, the junction contained 6 bases not matched to a gene. This CDR3 has 15 residues. The CDR3 protein is CAISAGNRGQETQYF. The CDR3 coding sequence is TGTGCCATCAGTGCGGGAAACAGGGGCCAAGAGACCCAGTACTTC.

This chain uses TRBV7-2 with TRBJ2-1; tentatively, D is TRBD2 (6 bases). The germline V gene has CDR1 SGHTA and CDR2 FQGNSA. The V end was cut by 0 bases, the J end by 3 bases, with 15 bases between. The CDR3 length is 17 residues. DNA for the CDR3: TGTGCCAGCAGCTTAGCGCTAACCGGGAGCGTCTACAATGAGCAGTTCTTC. It is translated as CASSLALTGSVYNEQFF.